This T cell receptor beta chain was identified in a study of control samples from healthy donors and cancer patients. The CDR3 covers 13 residues. V shed 6 bases and J shed 3 bases, with 12 bases lying between them. Method: immunoSEQ multiplex PCR; TCRdb's copy keeps in-frame clones and lacks some. Of approximately 80,000 clones listed, about 88% are singletons. The sample was blood. The TCR sequence derives from a woman aged 45-65 years in good health. The chain has TRBV12-3 or TRBV12-4 and TRBJ2-7, with D perhaps matching TRBD1 (6 bases). DNA of the CDR3: TGTGCCAGCAGCATCAGGGGCCGCTACGAGCAGTACTTC. Translation: CASSIRGRYEQYF.